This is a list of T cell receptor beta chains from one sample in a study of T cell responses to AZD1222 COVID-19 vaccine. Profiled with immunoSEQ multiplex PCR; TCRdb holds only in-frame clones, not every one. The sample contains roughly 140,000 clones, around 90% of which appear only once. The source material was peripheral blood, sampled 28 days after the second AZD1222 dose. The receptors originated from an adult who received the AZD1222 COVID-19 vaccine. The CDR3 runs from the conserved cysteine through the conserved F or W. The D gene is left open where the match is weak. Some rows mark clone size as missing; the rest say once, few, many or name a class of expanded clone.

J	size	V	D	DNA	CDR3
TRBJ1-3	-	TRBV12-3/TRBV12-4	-	TGTGCCAGCAGTCCCCTCGTTGGAAACACCATATATTTT	CASSPLVGNTIYF
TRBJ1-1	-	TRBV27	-	TGTGCCAGCTCCCAGGGGAGGCTACTAAACACTGAAGCTTTCTTT	CASSQGRLLNTEAFF
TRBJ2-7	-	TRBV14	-	TGTGCCAGCAGCCAAGGGGGAAGAATTCAGGACTACCACTACGAGCAGTACTTC	CASSQGGRIQDYHYEQYF
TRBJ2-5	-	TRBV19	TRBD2	TGTGCCAGTAGTATGGGCGGGAGGCTGGGGAAACAAGAGACCCAGTACTTC	CASSMGGRLGKQETQYF
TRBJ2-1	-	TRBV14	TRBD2	TGTGCCAGCAGCCAGAGGAGGACTAGCGGGGGAAACAATGAGCAGTTCTTC	CASSQRRTSGGNNEQFF
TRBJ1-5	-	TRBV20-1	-	TGCAGTGCTAGTCAGGGTGTTCGGCAGCCCCAGCATTTT	CSASQGVRQPQHF
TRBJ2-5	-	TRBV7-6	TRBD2	TGTGCCAGCAGTGCCCTACTAGCGGGGGGACAAGAGACCCAGTACTTC	CASSALLAGGQETQYF
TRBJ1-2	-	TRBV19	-	TGTGCCAGTATGTCAGGAACCATCTATGGCTACACCTTC	CASMSGTIYGYTF
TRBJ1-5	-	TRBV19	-	TGTGCCAGTAGTCCGGGACTCGGACCAAATCAGCCCCAGCATTTT	CASSPGLGPNQPQHF
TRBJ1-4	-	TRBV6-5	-	TGTGCCAGCACAACTCAAGGGACTAATGAAAAACTGTTTTTT	CASTTQGTNEKLFF
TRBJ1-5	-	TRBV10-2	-	TGCGCCAGCAGTAGGACAGACAGCAATCAGCCCCAGCATTTT	CASSRTDSNQPQHF
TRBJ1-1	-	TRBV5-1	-	TGCGCCAGCAGCTTGAGATCGAACACTGAAGCTTTCTTT	CASSLRSNTEAFF
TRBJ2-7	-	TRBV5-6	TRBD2	TGTGCCAGCAGCGCCCGCGAAGCGGGAAGGTACGAGCAGTACTTC	CASSAREAGRYEQYF
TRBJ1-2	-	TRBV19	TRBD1	TGTGCCAGTAGGGCGACAGGGAGGGTTTATGGCTACACCTTC	CASRATGRVYGYTF
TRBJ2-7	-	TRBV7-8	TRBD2	TGTGCCAGCAGCCGGACCGGGACTAGTATAAACGAGCAGTACTTC	CASSRTGTSINEQYF
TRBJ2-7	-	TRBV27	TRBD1	TGTGCCAGCAGTTTATCAAGGGGGCTTGGATCCTACGAGCAGTACTTC	CASSLSRGLGSYEQYF
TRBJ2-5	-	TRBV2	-	TGTGCCAGCAGTCGGGACACCGGGGAGACCCAGTACTTC	CASSRDTGETQYF
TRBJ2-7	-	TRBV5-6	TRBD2	TGTGCCAGCAGCTTGGAAGCTAGCGGGCCCTACGAGCAGTACTTC	CASSLEASGPYEQYF
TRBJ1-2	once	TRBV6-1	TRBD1	TGTGCCAGCAGTGGTCAGTCCGGGACAGGGGGCGCGGTAAGGGTCTACACCTTC	CASSGQSGTGGAVRVYTF
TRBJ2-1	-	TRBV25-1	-	TGTGCCAGCAGCCTCAAACAGGTTACTGAGCAGTTCTTC	CASSLKQVTEQFF
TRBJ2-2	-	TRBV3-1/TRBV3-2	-	TGTGCCAGCAGCCGCCTGGGAGGCGGGGAGCTGTTTTTT	CASSRLGGGELFF
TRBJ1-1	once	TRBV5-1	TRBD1	TGCGCCAGCAGCTTGGTGGGACAGGGTAGACGGAACACTGAAGCTTTCTTT	CASSLVGQGRRNTEAFF
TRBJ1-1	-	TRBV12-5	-	TGTGCTAGTGGTTTGGGGCAGGTTTTCACTGAAGCTTTCTTT	CASGLGQVFTEAFF
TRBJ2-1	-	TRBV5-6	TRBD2	TGTGCCAGCAGCTTGGATTCGGGAGGGCCTTCCTACAATGAGCAGTTCTTC	CASSLDSGGPSYNEQFF
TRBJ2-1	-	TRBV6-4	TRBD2	TGTGCCAGCAGTCCCCAACTAGCGGGAGCATACAATGAGCAGTTCTTC	CASSPQLAGAYNEQFF
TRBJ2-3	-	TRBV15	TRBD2	TGTGCCACCAGCGCCGGGACTAGCAACTCAGATACGCAGTATTTT	CATSAGTSNSDTQYF
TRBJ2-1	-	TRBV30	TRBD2	TGTGCCTGGAGTGTAGGGGCGGGACTAGCGGAAGCAAATGAGCAGTTCTTC	CAWSVGAGLAEANEQFF
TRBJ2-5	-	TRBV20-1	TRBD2	TGCAGTGCTAGTCTCCTAGCGGGACCCCAAGAGACCCAGTACTTC	CSASLLAGPQETQYF
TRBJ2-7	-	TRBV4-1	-	TGCGCCAGCAGCTCAAAGGGCTTAGGGGCCTACGAGCAGTACTTC	CASSSKGLGAYEQYF
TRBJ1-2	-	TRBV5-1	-	TGCGCCAGCAGCTTGGGGAATAGGGCCTGGGGCTACACCTTC	CASSLGNRAWGYTF
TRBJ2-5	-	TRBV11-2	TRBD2	TGTGCCAGCAGCGCGGGACTAGCGGGGGGCCAAGAGACCCAGTACTTC	CASSAGLAGGQETQYF
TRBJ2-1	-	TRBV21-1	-	TGTGCCAGCAGCAAAGACCGACTCTCCTACAATGAGCAGTTCTTC	CASSKDRLSYNEQFF
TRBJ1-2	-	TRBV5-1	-	TGCGCCAGCAGCTTTACCGGGACCGTATGGGGCTACACCTTC	CASSFTGTVWGYTF
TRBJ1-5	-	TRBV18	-	TGTGCCAGCTCCCCCGGACAGAATCAGCCCCAGCATTTT	CASSPGQNQPQHF
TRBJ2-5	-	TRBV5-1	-	TGCGCCAGCAGCTTGGCCCGGGAGACCCAGTACTTC	CASSLARETQYF
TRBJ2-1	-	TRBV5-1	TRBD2	TGCGCCAGCAGCTACGGACTAGTAGTGGATGAGCAGTTCTTC	CASSYGLVVDEQFF
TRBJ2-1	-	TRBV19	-	TGTGCCAGTAGTATTGGAGTAATTTACAATGAGCAGTTCTTC	CASSIGVIYNEQFF
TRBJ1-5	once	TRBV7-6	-	TGTGCCAGCAGCCCTGTCAATCAGCCCCAGCATTTT	CASSPVNQPQHF
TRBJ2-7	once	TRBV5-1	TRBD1	TGCGCCAGCAGACAGCTCCAGGGGGCACCCTACGAGCAGTACTTC	CASRQLQGAPYEQYF
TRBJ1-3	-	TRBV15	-	TGTGCCACCTCGCGGGGGGCGCAGGGAAACACCATATATTTT	CATSRGAQGNTIYF
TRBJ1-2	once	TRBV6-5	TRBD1	TGTGCCAGCCAGGGGGGGAACTATGGCTACACCTTC	CASQGGNYGYTF
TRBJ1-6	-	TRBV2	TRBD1	TGTGCCAGCAGTGAACATTGGCAGGGGGCCAATAATTCACCCCTCCACTTT	CASSEHWQGANNSPLHF
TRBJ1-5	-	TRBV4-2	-	TGTGCCAGCAGCCAAGGGAGGGTTGGCCAGCCCCAGCATTTT	CASSQGRVGQPQHF
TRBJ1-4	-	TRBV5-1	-	TGCGCCAGCAGCTTACAGGGATCTAATGAAAAACTGTTTTTT	CASSLQGSNEKLFF
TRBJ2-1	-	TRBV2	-	TGTGCCACCCAGGTCGGTGCAGGGGTCAACAATGAGCAGTTCTTC	CATQVGAGVNNEQFF
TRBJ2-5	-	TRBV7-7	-	TGTGCCAGCAGCCAGACGGGGGAGACCCAGTACTTC	CASSQTGETQYF
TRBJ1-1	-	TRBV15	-	TGTGCCACCAGCAGAGATACAGTTATGAACACTGAAGCTTTCTTT	CATSRDTVMNTEAFF
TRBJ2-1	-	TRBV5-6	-	TGTGCCAGCAGCTCCGGGAGAGGGTCCTACAATGAGCAGTTCTTC	CASSSGRGSYNEQFF
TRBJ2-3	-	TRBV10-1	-	TGCGCCAGCAGTGATACAGGAAACACAGATACGCAGTATTTT	CASSDTGNTDTQYF
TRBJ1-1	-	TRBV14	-	TGTGCCAGCAGCCAAGAAAGTCTGGGAAACACTGAAGCTTTCTTT	CASSQESLGNTEAFF
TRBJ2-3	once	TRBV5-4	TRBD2	TGTGCCAGCAGCTTGGGGAGCGGGAGGGGCACAGATACGCAGTATTTT	CASSLGSGRGTDTQYF
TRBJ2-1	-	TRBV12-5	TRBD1	TGTGCTAGTGGCACCAGGGGGCAAAGTGAGCAGTTCTTC	CASGTRGQSEQFF